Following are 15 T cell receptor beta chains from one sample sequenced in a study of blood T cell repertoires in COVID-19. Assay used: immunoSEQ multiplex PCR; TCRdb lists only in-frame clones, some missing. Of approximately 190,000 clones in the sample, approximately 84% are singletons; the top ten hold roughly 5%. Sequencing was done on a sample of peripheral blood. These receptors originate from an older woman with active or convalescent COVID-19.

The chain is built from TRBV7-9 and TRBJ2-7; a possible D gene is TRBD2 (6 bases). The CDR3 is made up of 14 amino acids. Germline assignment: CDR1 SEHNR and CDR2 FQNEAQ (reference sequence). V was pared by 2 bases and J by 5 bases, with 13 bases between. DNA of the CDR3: TGTGCCAGCAGCTTAATCGCGGGGCCCCACGAGCAGTACTTC. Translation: CASSLIAGPHEQYF.

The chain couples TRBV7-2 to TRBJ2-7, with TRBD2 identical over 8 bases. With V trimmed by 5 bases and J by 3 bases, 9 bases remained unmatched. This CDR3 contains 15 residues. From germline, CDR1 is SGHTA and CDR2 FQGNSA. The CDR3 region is CASSITSGTYYEQYF. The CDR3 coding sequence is TGTGCCAGCAGCATTACTAGCGGCACGTACTACGAGCAGTACTTC. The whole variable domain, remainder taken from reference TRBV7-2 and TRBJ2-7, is GAGVSQSPSNKVTEKGKDVELRCDPISGHTALYWYRQSLGQGLEFLIYFQGNSAPDKSGLPSDRFSAERTGGSVSTLTIQRTQQEDSAVYLCASSITSGTYYEQYFGPGTRLTVT.

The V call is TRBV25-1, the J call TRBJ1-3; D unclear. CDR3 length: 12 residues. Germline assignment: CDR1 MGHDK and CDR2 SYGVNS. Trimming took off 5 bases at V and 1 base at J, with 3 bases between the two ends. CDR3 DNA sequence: TGTGCCAGCAGTCCTTCTGGAAACACCATATATTTT. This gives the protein CASSPSGNTIYF.

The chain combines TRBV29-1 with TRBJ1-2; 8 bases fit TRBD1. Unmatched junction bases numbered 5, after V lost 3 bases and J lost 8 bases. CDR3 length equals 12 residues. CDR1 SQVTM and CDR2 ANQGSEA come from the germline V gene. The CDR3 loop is CSVEGQAWGYTF. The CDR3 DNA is TGCAGCGTTGAGGGACAGGCCTGGGGCTACACCTTC.

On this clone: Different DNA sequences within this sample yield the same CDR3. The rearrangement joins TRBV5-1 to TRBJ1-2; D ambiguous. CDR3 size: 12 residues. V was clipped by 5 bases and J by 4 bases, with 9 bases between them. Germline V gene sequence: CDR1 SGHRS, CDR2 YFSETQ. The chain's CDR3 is CASSLDTYGYTF. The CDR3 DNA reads TGCGCCAGCAGTCTTGACACCTATGGCTACACCTTC.

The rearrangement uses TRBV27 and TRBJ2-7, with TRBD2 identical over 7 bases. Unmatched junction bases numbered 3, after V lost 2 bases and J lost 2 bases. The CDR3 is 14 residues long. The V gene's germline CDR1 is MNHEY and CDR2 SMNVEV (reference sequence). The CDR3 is CASSLEGGPYEQYF. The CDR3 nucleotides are TGTGCCAGCAGTTTAGAGGGAGGGCCCTACGAGCAGTACTTC.

CDR3 DNA sequence: TGCGCCAGCAGCCAAGGGGGGACAGGGCTTTACGAGCAGTACTTC. Encoded protein: CASSQGGTGLYEQYF. V and J are TRBV4-1 and TRBJ2-7, with 9 bases lining up with TRBD1. Germline V gene sequence: CDR1 MGHRA, CDR2 YSYEKL. J gave up 4 bases and V 1 base, and 5 bases lay outside the gene matches. The CDR3 has 15 residues.

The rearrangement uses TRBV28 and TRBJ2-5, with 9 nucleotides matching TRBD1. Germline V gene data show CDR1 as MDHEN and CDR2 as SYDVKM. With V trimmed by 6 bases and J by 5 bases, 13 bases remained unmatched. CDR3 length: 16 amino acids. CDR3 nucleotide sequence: TGTGCCAGCAGCCGTCCAACAGGGGGCGGTCGGGAGACCCAGTACTTC. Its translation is CASSRPTGGGRETQYF.

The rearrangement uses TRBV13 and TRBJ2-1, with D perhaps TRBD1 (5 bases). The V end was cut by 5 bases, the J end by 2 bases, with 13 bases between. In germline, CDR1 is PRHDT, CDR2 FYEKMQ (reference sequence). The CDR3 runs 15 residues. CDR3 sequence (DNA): TGTGCCAGCAGCCCCTGGGGCGGCACCTACAATGAGCAGTTCTTC. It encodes CASSPWGGTYNEQFF.

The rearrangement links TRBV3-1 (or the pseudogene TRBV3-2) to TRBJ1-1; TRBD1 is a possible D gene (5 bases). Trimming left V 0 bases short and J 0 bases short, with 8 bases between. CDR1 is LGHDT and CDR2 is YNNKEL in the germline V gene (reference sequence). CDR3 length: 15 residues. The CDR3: CASSQDQGLNTEAFF. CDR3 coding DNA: TGTGCCAGCAGCCAAGACCAGGGTTTGAACACTGAAGCTTTCTTT.

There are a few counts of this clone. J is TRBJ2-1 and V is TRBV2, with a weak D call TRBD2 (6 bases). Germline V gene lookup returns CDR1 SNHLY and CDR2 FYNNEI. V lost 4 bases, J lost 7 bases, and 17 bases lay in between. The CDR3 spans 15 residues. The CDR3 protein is CASSAPGSGVNEQFF. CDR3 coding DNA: TGTGCCAGCAGTGCGCCCGGGAGCGGCGTTAATGAGCAGTTCTTC. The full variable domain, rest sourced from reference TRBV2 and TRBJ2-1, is EPEVTQTPSHQVTQMGQEVILRCVPISNHLYFYWYRQILGQKVEFLVSFYNNEISEKSEIFDDQFSVERPDGSNFTLKIRSTKLEDSAMYFCASSAPGSGVNEQFFGPGTRLTVL.

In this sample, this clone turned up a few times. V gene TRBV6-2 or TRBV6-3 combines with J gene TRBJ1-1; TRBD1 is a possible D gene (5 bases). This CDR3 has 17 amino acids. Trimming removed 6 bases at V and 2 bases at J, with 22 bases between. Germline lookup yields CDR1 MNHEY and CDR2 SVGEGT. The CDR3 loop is CASSSLEWGRINTEAFF. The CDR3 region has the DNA TGTGCCAGCAGCAGCCTTGAGTGGGGCCGGATAAACACTGAAGCTTTCTTT.

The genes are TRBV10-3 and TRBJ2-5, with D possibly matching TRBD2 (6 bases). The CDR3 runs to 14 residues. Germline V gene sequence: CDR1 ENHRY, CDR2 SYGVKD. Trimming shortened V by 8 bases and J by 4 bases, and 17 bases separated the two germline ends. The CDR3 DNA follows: TGTGCCATCTCAACTAGCAAAGATAGAGAGACCCAGTACTTC. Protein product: CAISTSKDRETQYF.

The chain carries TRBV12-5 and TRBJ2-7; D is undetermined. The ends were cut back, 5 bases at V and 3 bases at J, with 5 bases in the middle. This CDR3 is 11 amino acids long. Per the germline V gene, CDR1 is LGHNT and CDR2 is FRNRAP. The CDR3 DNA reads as TGTGCTAGTGGTCTAGACTACGAGCAGTACTTC. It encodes CASGLDYEQYF.

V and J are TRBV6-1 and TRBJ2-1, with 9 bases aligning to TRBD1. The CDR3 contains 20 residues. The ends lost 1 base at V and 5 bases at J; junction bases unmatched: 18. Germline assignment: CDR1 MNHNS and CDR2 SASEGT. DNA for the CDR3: TGTGCCAGCAGTGAAGGGACAGGGGTCAAGGGGCGGTGGAGGGACAATGAGCAGTTCTTC. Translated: CASSEGTGVKGRWRDNEQFF.